The 12 T cell receptor beta chains listed next were all sequenced from one sample in a study of blood T cell repertoires in COVID-19. Sequencing was performed with immunoSEQ multiplex PCR; in TCRdb, only in-frame clones are kept and a portion is missing. Of approximately 300,000 clones in the sample, 89% are singletons; the top ten hold under 6.5%. Sequencing was performed on peripheral blood. These receptors originate from a man aged 18-30 years who had recovered from COVID-19.

This clone was counted once. The rearrangement links TRBV2 to TRBJ2-1; TRBD2 agrees at 7 bases. In germline, CDR1 is SNHLY, CDR2 FYNNEI. Trimming took 10 bases from V and 8 from J; bases not matched to a gene: 11. This CDR3 spans 13 amino acids. The CDR3 here is CAIARDYLHEQFF. The CDR3 DNA follows: TGTGCCATAGCCCGGGACTATCTCCATGAGCAGTTCTTC.

V is TRBV4-2 and J is TRBJ1-6; no clear D. Germline V gene sequence: CDR1 LGHNA, CDR2 YNFKEQ. V shed 0 bases and J shed 9 bases, with 6 bases lying between them. The CDR3 totals 13 residues. CDR3 loop: CASSQDTGSPLHF. The CDR3 nucleotides read TGTGCCAGCAGCCAAGATACGGGTTCACCCCTCCACTTT.

The rearrangement joins TRBV2 to TRBJ2-7; TRBD1 is a possible D gene (5 bases). The germline V gene has CDR1 SNHLY and CDR2 FYNNEI. This CDR3 comprises 13 residues. V gave up 3 bases and J gave up 3 bases, with 9 bases separating them. The CDR3 is CASSDLTVYEQYF. The DNA of the CDR3 is TGTGCCAGCAGTGACCTGACAGTCTACGAGCAGTACTTC.

This rearrangement joins TRBV6-6 to TRBJ2-7, with D possibly matching TRBD1 (5 bases). V lost 6 bases to trimming and J lost 4 bases, with 19 bases between them. Germline V CDR1 and CDR2: MNHNY, SVGAGI (reference sequence). CDR3 length: 15 amino acids. The CDR3 nucleotides are TGTGCCAGCAGCCCAACGACGACAGCAACTTACGAGCAGTACTTC. The encoded protein is CASSPTTTATYEQYF.

This clone showed up just once. V and J are TRBV30 and TRBJ1-1; 10 bases map to TRBD1. CDR1 and CDR2 from the germline V gene are GTSNPN and SVGIG (reference sequence). The CDR3 loop spans 13 amino acids. V lost 5 bases to trimming and J lost 4 bases; unmatched junction nucleotides: 4. The DNA for the CDR3 is TGTGCCTGGGCCGACAGGGGGCTCACTGAAGCTTTCTTT. It specifies CAWADRGLTEAFF.

The rearrangement joins TRBV6-1 to TRBJ1-1; 11 bases are a match to TRBD1. Germline loops: CDR1 MNHNS, CDR2 SASEGT. Unmatched junction bases numbered 2, after V lost 1 base and J lost 10 bases. The CDR3 runs to 13 residues. The CDR3 loop is CASSEEGTGGAFF. CDR3 sequence (DNA): TGTGCCAGCAGTGAAGAGGGGACAGGGGGAGCTTTCTTT.

The chain employs TRBV4-3 and TRBJ1-2, with D maybe TRBD1 (6 bases). The germline V gene encodes CDR1 LGHNA and CDR2 YSLEER. Trimming removed 0 bases at V and 2 bases at J, with 19 bases between. This CDR3 comprises 18 residues. CDR3 DNA: TGCGCCAGCAGCCAAGATATAGGAATAGGACAGAGCAACTATGGCTACACCTTC. The encoded protein is CASSQDIGIGQSNYGYTF.

This clone appeared once. The chain combines TRBV7-8 with TRBJ2-5; weak D call: TRBD1 (6 bases). This CDR3 comprises 14 residues. Germline CDR1 and CDR2: SGHVS and FQNEAQ. V was pared by 5 bases and J by 3 bases, with 13 bases between. CDR3 protein: CASSPQGKKETQYF. In DNA, the CDR3 is TGTGCCAGCAGCCCCCAGGGGAAGAAAGAGACCCAGTACTTC.

This chain uses TRBV7-2 with TRBJ2-1; D possibly corresponds to TRBD1 (6 bases). Germline V gives CDR1 SGHTA, CDR2 FQGNSA. The CDR3 runs 12 residues. V lost 5 bases and J 6 bases, leaving 8 bases between the germline ends. CDR3 sequence (DNA): TGTGCCAGCAGCCACAGGGTCAATGAGCAGTTCTTC. It yields the protein CASSHRVNEQFF.

The V call is TRBV5-6, the J call TRBJ2-7; no definite D call. This CDR3 is 12 amino acids long. Germline CDR1 is SGHDT and CDR2 is YYEEEE. V gave up 3 bases and J gave up 0 bases, with 4 bases separating them. CDR3 coding DNA: TGTGCCAGCAGCTGGAGCTCCTACGAGCAGTACTTC. Translation: CASSWSSYEQYF.

V usage is TRBV7-9 and J usage is TRBJ2-1; maybe TRBD2 (6 bases). The CDR3 extends over 15 amino acids. Germline CDR1 is SEHNR and CDR2 is FQNEAQ (reference sequence). Deletions cut 5 bases from V and 5 bases from J, with 16 bases between. In nucleotides, the CDR3 is TGTGCCAGCAGCCTCCGGCGGGGTGAGAACAATGAGCAGTTCTTC. It codes for CASSLRRGENNEQFF. Full variable domain (outside the CDR3, taken from reference TRBV7-9 and TRBJ2-1): DTGVSQNPRHKITKRGQNVTFRCDPISEHNRLYWYRQTLGQGPEFLTYFQNEAQLEKSRLLSDRFSAERPKGSFSTLEIQRTEQGDSAMYLCASSLRRGENNEQFFGPGTRLTVL.

The chain has TRBV27 and TRBJ2-3, with a weak D call TRBD2 (7 bases). The germline V gene has CDR1 MNHEY and CDR2 SMNVEV (reference sequence). The CDR3 length is 16 residues. V lost 5 bases and J lost 2, with 17 bases in between. The CDR3 loop is CASSPTGGGHTDTQYF. Here the CDR3 DNA reads TGTGCCAGCAGTCCGACCGGCGGGGGCCACACAGATACGCAGTATTTT.